A selection of T cell receptor beta chains follows, all from one sample in a study of CD8 T cells in ankylosing spondylitis. TCRdb called the 5' RACE reads again in MiXCR, with one record for every CDR3 protein. The data contain about 200,000 distinct CDR3 sequences, around 13% of them singletons. The sequenced material came from blood, either unsorted or a sorted T cell fraction (not recorded which). The receptors come from a male donor with ankylosing spondylitis or in good health (not recorded which). CDR3s include the opening cysteine and the closing phenylalanine or tryptophan. D genes are given only for firm matches. Expanded clones get a size class; other rows say once, few or many, or leave the size out.

length | J | size | D | V | DNA | CDR3
15 | TRBJ2-7 | few | TRBD2 | TRBV5-1 | TGCGCCAGCAGCTTGCCTAGCGGGAGAGTAGACGAGCAGTACTTC | CASSLPSGRVDEQYF
14 | TRBJ1-1 | . | TRBD1 | TRBV7-9 | TGTGCCAGCTCAGGGACAGGGTTGAACACTGAAGCTTTCTTT | CASSGTGLNTEAFF
15 | TRBJ2-7 | . | . | TRBV7-9 | TGTGCCAGCAGCCCCCGACTGAGCTTTAGTTACGAGCAGTACTTC | CASSPRLSFSYEQYF
12 | TRBJ1-2 | . | . | TRBV20-1 | TGCAGTGCCGCGGGACGGACGTATGGCTACACCTTC | CSAAGRTYGYTF
15 | TRBJ2-4 | few | . | TRBV5-1 | TGCGCCAGCCCCCCACCGGCGTTGGGCAAAAACATTCAGTACTTC | CASPPPALGKNIQYF
17 | TRBJ1-1 | many | . | TRBV20-1 | TGCAGTGCTAGAGGGGACGGTCGTTTAATCGGGACCACTGAAGCTTTCTTT | CSARGDGRLIGTTEAFF
16 | TRBJ1-6 | once | . | TRBV18 | TGTGCCAGCTCCCTCGGGAGTGCCTCCTATAATTCACCCCTCCACTTT | CASSLGSASYNSPLHF
15 | TRBJ2-2 | . | TRBD2 | TRBV10-2 | TGCGCCAGCAGACCCGGGACTAGGAACACCGGGGAGCTGTTTTTT | CASRPGTRNTGELFF
14 | TRBJ1-1 | few | . | TRBV4-1 | TGCGCCAGCAGCCAAGTCAGGGGTTCCTCTGAAGCTTTCTTT | CASSQVRGSSEAFF
14 | TRBJ2-7 | few | . | TRBV6-5 | TGTGCCAGCAGTTACGTCGGGGCATCCTACGAGCAGTACTTC | CASSYVGASYEQYF
16 | TRBJ2-1 | few | TRBD2 | TRBV4-1 | TGCGCCAGCGGCCAAGGCCTAGCGGGTCTCTACAATGAGCAGTTCTTC | CASGQGLAGLYNEQFF
15 | TRBJ1-2 | . | . | TRBV11-2 | TGTGCCAGCAGCTTAGTTCTCGGGCAGGGCCATGGCTACACCTTC | CASSLVLGQGHGYTF
14 | TRBJ2-6 | medium-sized | TRBD1 | TRBV29-1 | TGCAGCGTCGGGGGGACAGGGGATTTGAACGTCCTGACTTTC | CSVGGTGDLNVLTF
13 | TRBJ1-1 | . | TRBD1 | TRBV5-1 | TGCGCCAGCAGCTTCTCTAGGGGGCGCACCGGTTTCTTT | CASSFSRGRTGFF
12 | TRBJ1-2 | few | . | TRBV2 | TGTGCCAGTGTCAGGGTTGACTATGGCTACACCTTC | CASVRVDYGYTF
15 | TRBJ1-4 | . | TRBD1 | TRBV6-1 | TGTGCCAGCAGCCTCGGGACAGGGGGAAAAGAAAAACTGTTTTTT | CASSLGTGGKEKLFF
14 | TRBJ2-1 | . | . | TRBV9 | TGTGCCAGCAGGGAGGCAGGGGGGCGGAATGAGCAGTTCTTC | CASREAGGRNEQFF
14 | TRBJ1-1 | many | . | TRBV12-5 | TGTGCTAGTGGTTTTCCGCGTGAGAACACTGAAGCTTTCTTT | CASGFPRENTEAFF
15 | TRBJ2-3 | . | . | TRBV4-1 | TGCGCCAGCAGCCCGTCGACAGGAGACACAGATACGCAGTATTTT | CASSPSTGDTDTQYF
14 | TRBJ1-1 | . | . | TRBV12-3/TRBV12-4 | TGTGCCAGCAGTTTTGGGGCAGGGAACACTGAAGCTTTCTTT | CASSFGAGNTEAFF
16 | TRBJ2-1 | few | TRBD2 | TRBV20-1 | TGCAGTGCTCCGGGACTAGCGGGAGAATCCTACAATGAGCAGTTCTTC | CSAPGLAGESYNEQFF
13 | TRBJ1-2 | many | . | TRBV3-1 | TGTGCCAGCAGCCAAGAACAGTCCTATGGCTACACCTTC | CASSQEQSYGYTF
12 | TRBJ2-1 | few | . | TRBV10-3 | TGTGCCATCAGTGAGTCAACGAATGAGCAGTTCTTC | CAISESTNEQFF
19 | TRBJ2-2 | few | TRBD1 | TRBV5-1 | TGCGCCAGCAGCTTGCGGCGTCTTACCGGGACAGGGCTTACCGGGGAGCTGTTTTTT | CASSLRRLTGTGLTGELFF
14 | TRBJ2-7 | few | . | TRBV4-1 | TGCGCCAGCAGCCAAGGTCTGGGAGGTTACGAGCAGTACTTC | CASSQGLGGYEQYF
13 | TRBJ2-7 | . | . | TRBV5-1 | TGCGCCAGCAGCTTGGCCGGTTTCTACGAGCAGTACTTC | CASSLAGFYEQYF
17 | TRBJ2-7 | few | . | TRBV7-2 | TGTGCCAGCAGCTTAGGGTCGGCTAGCGTTACGTCCTACGAGCAGTACTTC | CASSLGSASVTSYEQYF
14 | TRBJ1-1 | . | TRBD1 | TRBV18 | TGTGCCAGCTCACTCATAGACAGGGCCGCTGAAGCTTTCTTT | CASSLIDRAAEAFF
14 | TRBJ2-5 | few | . | TRBV5-1 | TGCGCCAGCAGCGAGGAAGGGGGCCAAGAGACCCAGTACTTC | CASSEEGGQETQYF
15 | TRBJ2-3 | . | TRBD1 | TRBV2 | TGTGCCAGCAGTGCCGGGACAGGGCCCTCAGATACGCAGTATTTT | CASSAGTGPSDTQYF
17 | TRBJ2-1 | . | TRBD2 | TRBV4-2 | TGTGCCAGCAGCCAAGTAGGGAGCGGGAACACCTACAATGAGCAGTTCTTC | CASSQVGSGNTYNEQFF
16 | TRBJ2-2 | many | . | TRBV12-3/TRBV12-4 | TGTGCCAGCAGTCTTCGGATAGCGGAGTACACCGGGGAGCTGTTTTTT | CASSLRIAEYTGELFF
15 | TRBJ2-5 | . | . | TRBV7-9 | TGTGCCAGCAGCCCCGCCGCAGCGTACCAAGAGACCCAGTACTTC | CASSPAAAYQETQYF
14 | TRBJ1-1 | few | . | TRBV27 | TGTGCCAGCAGTTACGGACCCAGCTACACTGAAGCTTTCTTT | CASSYGPSYTEAFF
12 | TRBJ2-3 | . | . | TRBV20-1 | TGCAGTCAGACCCGTACCACAGATACGCAGTATTTT | CSQTRTTDTQYF
16 | TRBJ1-1 | . | TRBD1 | TRBV10-3 | TGTGCCATCAGTGAGTCGACAGGGGGGGTGAACACTGAAGCTTTCTTT | CAISESTGGVNTEAFF
15 | TRBJ1-4 | few | TRBD1 | TRBV27 | TGTGCCAGCAGTTCCTACAGGGGGCTCGGGGAAAAACTGTTTTTT | CASSSYRGLGEKLFF
14 | TRBJ2-7 | . | . | TRBV12-3/TRBV12-4 | TGTGCCAGCAGGGGGGGAGTCAGTTTCTACGAGCAGTACTTC | CASRGGVSFYEQYF
17 | TRBJ2-2 | . | . | TRBV30 | TGTGCCTGGATCGGAGCCGGGGGCAACCCTTTCACCGGGGAGCTGTTTTTT | CAWIGAGGNPFTGELFF
15 | TRBJ2-1 | few | TRBD2 | TRBV4-1 | TGCGCCAGCAGCCGCTCGACTAGCGGCTACAATGAGCAGTTCTTC | CASSRSTSGYNEQFF
17 | TRBJ1-3 | . | . | TRBV6-1 | TGTGCCAGCAGAGCCCGGTGGGGGAGTTCCCTTGGAAACACCATATATTTT | CASRARWGSSLGNTIYF
15 | TRBJ1-5 | . | TRBD1 | TRBV27 | TGTGCCAGCAGTTCCCCGGACAGGTCCTCAAGGCCCCAGCATTTT | CASSSPDRSSRPQHF
14 | TRBJ2-7 | few | . | TRBV6-1 | TGTGCCAGCAGTCCTTCAAGTCCCTCCTACGAGCAGTACTTC | CASSPSSPSYEQYF
17 | TRBJ2-3 | . | TRBD2 | TRBV5-6 | TGTGCCAGCAGACCGGGACTAGCGGAGCTTAGCACAGATACGCAGTATTTT | CASRPGLAELSTDTQYF
16 | TRBJ2-1 | few | . | TRBV7-9 | TGTGCCAGCAGCTCCTTCTCTGAGAGCTCCTACAATGAGCAGTTCTTC | CASSSFSESSYNEQFF